This entry concerns a single TCR beta chain. The antigen remains unidentified. This entry belongs to a study of blood T cells in healthy people across ages. The CDR3 loop spans 13 amino acids. Germline lookup yields CDR1 SGHVS and CDR2 FQNEAQ. V was trimmed by 5 bases and J by 3 bases, leaving 10 bases between them. Next came a second PCR, run for about 6 to 11 cycles, which used a sample-barcoded 5' primer along with a J-beta primer mix. Carrying 12 random nucleotides, a template-switch adaptor labeled each individual cDNA molecule. TCRdb reprocessed the 5' RACE reads with MiXCR, giving one entry per CDR3 protein. The table lists about 640,000 distinct CDR3 sequences, about 53% of them singletons. Study-wide points: Donor CMV infection status was unknown, possibly confounding age-related changes in expanded clonotypes. Estimates drawn from one million T cells were deemed to understate diversity.

Input material: blood. V gene TRBV7-8 combines with J gene TRBJ1-1, with D hard to call. The receptor was isolated from a man aged 55 to 70 in good health. As DNA, the CDR3 is TGTGCCAGCAGCCAGTCCCTGTACACTGAAGCTTTCTTT. It is translated as CASSQSLYTEAFF.